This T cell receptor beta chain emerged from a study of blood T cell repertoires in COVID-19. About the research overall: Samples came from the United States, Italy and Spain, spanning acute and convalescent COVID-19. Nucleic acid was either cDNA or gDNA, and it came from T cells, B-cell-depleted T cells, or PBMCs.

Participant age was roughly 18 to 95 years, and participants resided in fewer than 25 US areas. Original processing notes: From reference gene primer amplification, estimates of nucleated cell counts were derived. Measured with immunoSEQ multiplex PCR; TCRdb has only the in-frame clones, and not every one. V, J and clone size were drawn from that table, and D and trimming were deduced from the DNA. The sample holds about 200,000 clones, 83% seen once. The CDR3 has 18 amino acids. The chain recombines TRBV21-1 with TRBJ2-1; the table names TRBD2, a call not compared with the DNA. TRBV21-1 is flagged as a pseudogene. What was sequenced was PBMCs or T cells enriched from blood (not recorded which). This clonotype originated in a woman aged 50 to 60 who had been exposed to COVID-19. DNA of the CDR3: TGTGCCAGCAGCAAAGTGGAGACTAGCGGGGGTTTCGGGAATGAGCAGTTCTTC. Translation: CASSKVETSGGFGNEQFF.